This T cell receptor beta chain stems from a study of Ad26.COV2.S vaccination and SARS-CoV-2 variants. On the study more broadly: A participant enrolled in the COV1001 Ad26.COV2.S trial arm provided the sample. In the study, Ad26.COV2.S was injected intramuscularly once, or twice 56 days apart. Study results and limitations: Vaccine and placebo recipients had similar non-spike TCR breadth.

V dropped 3 bases and J dropped 0; count of bases not matched to a gene: 12. There are 18 residues in the CDR3. Germline V gene lookup returns CDR1 SEHNR and CDR2 FQNEAQ (reference sequence). Treatment indicated: 19 received Ad26.COV2.S at low or high dose, single or two shots; about 5 received placebo; per-sample allocation not given. Sampling was done on day 63 after the first vaccine or placebo injection. The repertoire was sequenced with immunoSEQ multiplex PCR; TCRdb's copy has only in-frame clones and lacks some. The top ten hold about 2.7% of the sample, which has 350,000 to 500,000 clones, roughly nine tenths seen once. As for this clone: Its antigen is unknown.

Source: peripheral blood, taken in a trial of Ad26.COV2.S vaccine versus placebo. The clonotype comes from a person between 18 and 59 years old who received the Ad26.COV2.S COVID-19 vaccine or a placebo. The rearrangement uses TRBV7-9 and TRBJ2-3, with 7 bases lining up with TRBD1. The CDR3 region is CASSFIRTTGRSTDTQYF. CDR3 nucleotide sequence: TGTGCCAGCAGCTTTATCCGTACGACAGGGCGAAGCACAGATACGCAGTATTTT.